This T cell receptor beta chain was profiled in a study of identical twins. The CDR3 is made up of 15 amino acids. In the case of this clonotype: The antigen is unknown.

Study-wide points: Beta out-of-frame twin sharing showed a weaker excess.

TCRdb redid the calling of the 5' RACE reads with MiXCR, one entry per CDR3 protein. The sample has 400,000 to 550,000 distinct CDR3 sequences, approximately 15% seen once; the top ten hold approximately 0.98%. These data also featured in a second study, about yellow fever vaccine responses in identical twins.

V is TRBV21-1 and J is TRBJ2-1; the table's D call of TRBD2 was not tested on the DNA. TRBV21-1 is recorded as a pseudogene. The sequence derives from a woman aged 18-29 years in good health. What was sequenced was CD4+ T cells sorted from blood. In DNA, the CDR3 is TGTGCCAGCAGCAAAGGCAGGAGGAACTACAATGAGCAGTTCTTC. Translating it yields CASSKGRRNYNEQFF.